Sequencing of this T cell receptor (beta chain) was carried out in a study of T cell changes during pregnancy in multiple sclerosis. The germline V and J ends were trimmed by 3 bases and 11 bases, with 20 bases remaining between them. From germline, CDR1 is MRHNA and CDR2 SNTAGT. This CDR3 spans 14 amino acids. This table comes from immunoSEQ multiplex PCR, and its TCRdb copy is limited to in-frame clones, with some not included. There are approximately 130,000 clones in the sample; around 97% occur only once, and 0.44% lies in the top ten. The V gene is TRBV6-4, the J gene TRBJ2-7, with a tentative D call TRBD2 (6 bases). This sample comprised peripheral blood, obtained after pregnancy. This clonotype was sampled from a female donor with multiple sclerosis, enrolled in a pregnancy study. The CDR3 DNA reads as TGTGCCAGCAGTGAATACGGGACTGACGCTGGGAAGTACTTC. It codes for CASSEYGTDAGKYF.